This record concerns one T cell receptor beta chain sequence. Its antigen is as yet unknown. Other DNA variants within this sample encode the same CDR3. V was pared by 1 base and J by 0 bases, with 7 bases between. CDR3 size: 14 residues. Germline CDR1 GTSNPN, CDR2 SVGIG (reference sequence). The sample comes from a study of cytomegalovirus exposure and HLA in healthy donors. Nominally healthy donors provided the samples, though records likely missed some immune exposures. With 60 Vbeta and 13 Jbeta primers, the PCR was carried out. Sequenced by immunoSEQ multiplex PCR; TCRdb stores in-frame clones only, minus some. The table records fewer than 200,000 clones, around 76% of them present only once. General study points: Available immune exposure information covered CMV serostatus only. Further analysis was carried out later, and it showed several of the most significant clusters appearing linked to common viral pathogens. The authors enumerated over 150 TCR beta chains as linked to cytomegalovirus.

The chain combines TRBV30 with TRBJ1-5; perhaps TRBD1 as D (6 bases). Sequenced material: PBMCs. This receptor was taken from a female donor in good health and CMV-seronegative. DNA of the CDR3: TGTGCCTGGAGTGGCAGGGGTAGCAATCAGCCCCAGCATTTT. Translation: CAWSGRGSNQPQHF.